A selection of T cell receptor beta chains follows, all from one sample in a study of shared clonotypes between healthy human individuals. The method was immunoSEQ multiplex PCR; TCRdb's version includes in-frame clones alone and lacks a portion of them. The sample has some 2,000,000 clones, 85% to 95% seen once; the top ten hold under 0.15%. The material sequenced was naive CD4+ T cells sorted from blood. The receptor set was obtained from a man between 18 and 29 years old in good health. Both conserved end residues are trimmed from each CDR3. A D gene is named only where the DNA matches it firmly.

cdr3_aa | d_call | v_call
SVDAGPTQY | . | TRBV29-1
ASTQEGRGIGKQY | . | TRBV6-1
ASKPGTNTGELF | . | TRBV6-4
AISEQRQGEAETQY | TRBD1 | TRBV10-3
ATSRDVDRPYSNQPQH | TRBD1 | TRBV15
SVGHRLADEQY | . | TRBV29-1
ASSLEREETQY | TRBD2 | TRBV7-2
ASSLASGGFTADTQY | TRBD2 | TRBV5-1
AWSLDNTEAF | . | TRBV30
AISVEGPGVSYEQY | . | TRBV10-3
ASSGSASLPTDTQY | . | TRBV6-1
ASSSGQSSNSPLH | . | TRBV28
ASSAEAGTEAF | . | TRBV10-1
ASSQDPGIGGPQH | . | TRBV4-3
ASSYSWVDRTYEQY | . | TRBV6-5
ASSPRTGARRGLRETQY | TRBD1 | TRBV7-9
ASSLQGADEKLF | TRBD1 | TRBV5-4
ASSEEEGLRDGYT | . | TRBV10-1
ASSLAIAKNIQY | . | TRBV7-9
ASSGTSGNYNEQF | TRBD2 | TRBV18
ASRRDRVQETQY | TRBD1 | TRBV28
ASSVRGVSTDTQY | TRBD2 | TRBV19
ASSLAGASGGSSADTQY | TRBD2 | TRBV5-1
ASSARQGLNTEAF | TRBD1 | TRBV5-1
ASSLGKGAGELF | . | TRBV6-1
ASSSGTGLDEQY | TRBD1 | TRBV7-6
ASRVSGQVYGYT | TRBD1 | TRBV19
ASSYFLAGEETQY | TRBD2 | TRBV6-5
ASSETGGRGNQPQH | TRBD1 | TRBV2
ASSPATETQY | . | TRBV18
ASSLNEGRGEKLF | . | TRBV5-1
ASSSREGRGYEQY | TRBD2 | TRBV4-1
ASSPKREVVYRF | TRBD2 | TRBV6-5
ASSLEPGLGSPLH | . | TRBV5-1
ASSPGVAEAF | . | TRBV18
ASSPGTQGEQY | . | TRBV18
ASSLAYSLETQY | . | TRBV7-9
ASSSTSGRSNEQF | TRBD2 | TRBV7-9
ASSLSPGNTGNTIY | . | TRBV7-2
ASSSTGVREQY | TRBD1 | TRBV19
ASKLAGGRRY | TRBD2 | TRBV6-5
ASSRNLGTGGSDTQY | TRBD1 | TRBV5-1
ASSFLTGLDNSPLH | TRBD1 | TRBV7-2
ATAGGNTGELF | TRBD2 | TRBV10-3
ASSSEQGHAQQF | . | TRBV19
AWRGQGAGNTIY | TRBD1 | TRBV30
ASSIVALNTEAF | . | TRBV19